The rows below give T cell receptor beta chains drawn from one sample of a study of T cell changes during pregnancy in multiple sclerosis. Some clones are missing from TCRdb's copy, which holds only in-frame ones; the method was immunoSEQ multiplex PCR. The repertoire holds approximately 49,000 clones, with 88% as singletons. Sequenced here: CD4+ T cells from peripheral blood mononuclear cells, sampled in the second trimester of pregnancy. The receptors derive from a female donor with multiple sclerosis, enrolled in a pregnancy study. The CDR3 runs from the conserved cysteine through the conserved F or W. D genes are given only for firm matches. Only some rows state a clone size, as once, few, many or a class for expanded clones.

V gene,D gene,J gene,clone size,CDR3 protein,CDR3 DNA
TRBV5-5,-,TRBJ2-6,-,CASSLEFAGANVLTF,TGTGCCAGCAGCTTGGAATTCGCTGGGGCCAACGTCCTGACTTTC
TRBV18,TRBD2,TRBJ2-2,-,CASSPGLAGVGGELFF,TGTGCCAGCTCACCCGGACTAGCGGGAGTCGGCGGGGAGCTGTTTTTT
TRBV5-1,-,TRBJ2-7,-,CASSLTTAAYEQYF,TGCGCCAGCAGCTTGACGACTGCTGCCTACGAGCAGTACTTC
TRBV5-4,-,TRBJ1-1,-,CASSPRPGVGTEAFF,TGTGCCAGCAGCCCGAGGCCAGGGGTGGGGACTGAAGCTTTCTTT
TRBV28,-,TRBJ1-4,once,CASSLGRAATNEKLFF,TGTGCCAGCAGTTTAGGGCGAGCAGCAACTAATGAAAAACTGTTTTTT
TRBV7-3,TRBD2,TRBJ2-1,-,CASSLQGLAGGHEQFF,TGTGCCAGCAGCTTGCAGGGACTAGCGGGAGGTCATGAGCAGTTCTTC
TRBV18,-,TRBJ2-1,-,CASSPSLQGIGGNTEQFF,TGTGCCAGCTCACCATCGTTACAGGGGATCGGCGGGAACACTGAGCAGTTCTTC
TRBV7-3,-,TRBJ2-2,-,CASSAIVSGELFF,TGTGCCAGCAGCGCGATCGTAAGCGGGGAGCTGTTTTTT
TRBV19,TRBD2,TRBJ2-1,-,CASTSRRESSWFF,TGTGCCAGTACCTCGCGGCGGGAGTCCTCTTGGTTCTTC
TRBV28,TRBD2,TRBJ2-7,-,CASSRTSGNYEQYF,TGTGCCAGCAGCAGGACTAGCGGGAACTACGAGCAGTACTTC
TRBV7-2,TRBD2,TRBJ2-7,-,CASSLEGASGSYEQYF,TGTGCCAGCAGCTTAGAGGGAGCTAGCGGGAGCTACGAGCAGTACTTC
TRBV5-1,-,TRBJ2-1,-,CASSPGLASSEQFF,TGCGCCAGCAGCCCGGGACTCGCTTCAAGTGAGCAGTTCTTC
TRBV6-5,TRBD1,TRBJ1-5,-,CARTGVDNQPQHF,TGTGCCAGGACAGGGGTGGACAATCAGCCCCAGCATTTT
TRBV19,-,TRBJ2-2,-,CASSGALALKNTGELFF,TGTGCCAGTAGTGGGGCCCTAGCGCTAAAGAACACCGGGGAGCTGTTTTTT
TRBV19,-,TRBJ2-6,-,CASTVSGTSSGANVLTF,TGTGCCAGTACGGTGTCTGGTACTAGCTCTGGGGCCAACGTCCTGACTTTC
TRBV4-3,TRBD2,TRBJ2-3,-,CASSQSSGSADTQYF,TGCGCCAGCAGCCAGTCTAGCGGGAGCGCAGATACGCAGTATTTT
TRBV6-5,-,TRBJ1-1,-,CASSYSSNTEAFF,TGTGCCAGCAGTTACTCCTCGAACACTGAAGCTTTCTTT
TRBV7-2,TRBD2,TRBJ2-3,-,CASSTLAGLPTDTQYF,TGTGCCAGCAGCACACTAGCGGGCCTGCCCACAGATACGCAGTATTTT
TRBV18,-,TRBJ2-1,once,CASSPSPYNEQFF,TGTGCCAGCTCACCGTCCCCGTACAATGAGCAGTTCTTC
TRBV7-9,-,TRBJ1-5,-,CASSRKEDEPQHF,TGTGCCAGCAGCCGGAAGGAGGACGAGCCCCAGCATTTT
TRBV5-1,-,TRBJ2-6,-,CATGVTGANVLTF,TGCGCCACGGGGGTGACTGGGGCCAACGTCCTGACTTTC
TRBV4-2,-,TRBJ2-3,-,CASRQGTDTQYF,TGTGCCAGCAGGCAGGGCACAGATACGCAGTATTTT
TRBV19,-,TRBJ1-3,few,CASRADFSGNTIYF,TGTGCCAGTAGGGCAGATTTCTCTGGAAACACCATATATTTT
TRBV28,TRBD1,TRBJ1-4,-,CASRTGKGKLFF,TGTGCCTCTCGGACAGGGAAAGGAAAACTGTTTTTT
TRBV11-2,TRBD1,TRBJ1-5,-,CASSLVTGVAQPQHF,TGTGCCAGCAGCCTAGTGACAGGGGTTGCGCAGCCCCAGCATTTT
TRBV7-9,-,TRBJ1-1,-,CASSFISTEAFF,TGTGCCAGCAGCTTTATTAGCACTGAAGCTTTCTTT
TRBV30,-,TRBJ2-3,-,CAWVGSHRGDTQYF,TGTGCCTGGGTAGGGTCCCACCGAGGGGATACGCAGTATTTT
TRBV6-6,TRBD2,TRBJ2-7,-,CASSLTSGSWEQYF,TGTGCCAGCAGCTTGACTAGCGGGAGTTGGGAGCAGTACTTC
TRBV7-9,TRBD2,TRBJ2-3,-,CASSRSGSQTDTQYF,TGTGCCAGCAGCCGTAGCGGGAGCCAGACAGATACGCAGTATTTT
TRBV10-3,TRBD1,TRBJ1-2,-,CAITSGTGGEDGYTF,TGTGCCATCACCTCCGGGACAGGGGGCGAAGATGGCTACACCTTC
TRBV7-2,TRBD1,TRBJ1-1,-,CASSLGQGRVWDTEAFF,TGTGCCAGCAGCCTAGGACAGGGGAGGGTATGGGACACTGAAGCTTTCTTT
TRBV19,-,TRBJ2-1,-,CASSNYGRSDNEQFF,TGTGCCAGTAGTAATTACGGGAGATCCGATAATGAGCAGTTCTTC
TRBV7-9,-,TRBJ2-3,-,CASSLEPDTQYF,TGTGCCAGCAGCTTAGAGCCAGATACGCAGTATTTT
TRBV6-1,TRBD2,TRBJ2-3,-,CASIRGGSTDTQYF,TGTGCCAGCATCCGGGGGGGGAGCACAGATACGCAGTATTTT
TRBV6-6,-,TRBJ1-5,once,CASSQRPGNQPQHF,TGTGCCAGCAGCCAGCGGCCGGGGAATCAGCCCCAGCATTTT
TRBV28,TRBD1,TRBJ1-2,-,CASSPYKGGRDGYTF,TGTGCCAGCAGTCCGTATAAAGGGGGCAGGGATGGCTACACCTTC
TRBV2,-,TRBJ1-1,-,CASSLNRNTEAFF,TGTGCCAGCAGTTTAAACAGGAACACTGAAGCTTTCTTT
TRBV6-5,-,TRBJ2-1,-,CASKTVGSSYNEQFF,TGTGCCAGCAAGACGGTCGGGAGCTCCTACAATGAGCAGTTCTTC
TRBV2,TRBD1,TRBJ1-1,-,CASRGTGGKEAFF,TGTGCCAGCAGAGGGACAGGGGGCAAGGAAGCTTTCTTT
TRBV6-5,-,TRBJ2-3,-,CASSYSSLASDTQYF,TGTGCCAGCAGTTACTCTTCACTAGCCTCAGATACGCAGTATTTT
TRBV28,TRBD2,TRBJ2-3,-,CASSPYSGSSTDTQYF,TGTGCCAGCAGTCCCTATAGCGGGAGTAGCACAGATACGCAGTATTTT
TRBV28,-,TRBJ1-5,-,CASSFYPTDAGGQPQHF,TGTGCCAGCAGTTTCTACCCCACGGACGCGGGAGGTCAGCCCCAGCATTTT
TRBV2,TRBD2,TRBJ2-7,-,CASSVAGGVSYEQYF,TGTGCCAGCAGTGTTGCGGGAGGTGTCTCCTACGAGCAGTACTTC
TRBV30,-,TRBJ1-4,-,CAWREQGLEKLFF,TGTGCCTGGAGGGAGCAGGGCCTCGAAAAACTGTTTTTT
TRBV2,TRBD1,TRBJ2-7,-,CASSADRGPYEQYF,TGTGCCAGCAGTGCAGACAGGGGTCCCTACGAGCAGTACTTC
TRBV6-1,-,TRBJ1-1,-,CASSTGTMNTEAFF,TGTGCCAGCAGCACCGGGACAATGAACACTGAAGCTTTCTTT
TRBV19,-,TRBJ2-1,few,CASSSGNYNEQFF,TGTGCCAGTAGTAGCGGAAACTACAATGAGCAGTTCTTC